Below are 31 T cell receptor beta chains sequenced from a single sample in a study of T cell repertoires in cytomegalovirus infection (dated by TCRdb to the late 2010s). Sequencing used an Illumina HiSeq 1500. TCRdb trimmed the raw reads at Q25, called clones with MiXCR and kept productive beta chains. Duplicate CDR3 protein sequences are folded into a single record with the most common DNA and genes. The sample contains roughly 120,000 distinct CDR3 sequences, more than 30% of them found a single time. The top ten hold 58% of the sample. According to the study, the label for this sample's treatment or condition signals: in vitro stimulation with specific CMV peptide epitopes to enrich CMV-specific T cells. For these TCRs, the target antigens are not known. The input for sequencing was CD8+ T cells from cultured PBMCs, taken from culture after CMV antigen stimulation. The source is a human donor in good health (CMV status not recorded). Some clones in this sample may be carry-over from other donors' samples.

This clonotype has a handful of counts. The chain combines TRBV12-3 or TRBV12-4 with TRBJ2-3, with 11 bases matching TRBD2. This CDR3 has 16 residues. J gave up 2 bases and V 4 bases, and 5 bases lay outside the gene matches. The CDR3 region has the DNA TGTGCCAGCAGTTCCGGGACTAGCGGATACACAGATACGCAGTATTTT. This translates into CASSSGTSGYTDTQYF.

Many counts were recorded for this clonotype. This chain joins TRBV7-3 and TRBJ2-6, with a possible D match to TRBD1 (6 bases). The length of the CDR3 is 15 residues. V was trimmed by 3 bases and J by 1 base, leaving 7 bases between them. Germline CDR1 SGHTA, CDR2 FQGTGA. The CDR3 region is CASSLTGSGANVLTF. The CDR3 region has the DNA TGTGCCAGCAGCTTGACAGGTTCTGGGGCCAACGTCCTGACTTTC.

This clonotype has just a few counts. The chain has TRBV7-6 and TRBJ2-7, with TRBD1 as a possible D gene (5 bases). The V end was cut by 1 base, the J end by 2 bases, with 9 bases between. The CDR3 consists of 14 residues. CDR1 SGHVS and CDR2 FNYEAQ come from the germline V gene. CDR3 DNA sequence: TGTGCCAGCAGCTTAGGGACACTTACCTACGAGCAGTACTTC. This translates into CASSLGTLTYEQYF.

The gene calls are TRBV6-1 and TRBJ2-1; D unclear. Trimming pared 2 bases from V and 4 bases from J, leaving 12 bases between. Germline values: CDR1 MNHNS, CDR2 SASEGT. CDR3 length equals 15 residues. CDR3 in DNA: TGTGCCAGCAGTGAATTCTTCGGCCGATACAATGAGCAGTTCTTC. Translated: CASSEFFGRYNEQFF.

This clonotype was seen repeatedly, ten times or more. The chain recombines TRBV7-8 with TRBJ2-1, with no clear D. The CDR3 length is 16 residues. Trimming cost V 7 bases and J 0 bases, with 16 bases left between them. Per the germline V gene, CDR1 is SGHVS and CDR2 is FQNEAQ. Here the CDR3 reads CASTQIVGSSYNEQFF. For the CDR3, the DNA is TGTGCCAGCACCCAAATAGTGGGTAGCTCCTACAATGAGCAGTTCTTC.

Worth noting for this clonotype: A read error may produce the germline difference seen at one junction end. J is TRBJ1-2 and V is TRBV4-1, with D unresolved. The CDR3 is 15 amino acids. CDR1 MGHRA and CDR2 YSYEKL come from the germline V gene. CDR3 amino acids: CASSQDLGNPYGFTF. The CDR3 DNA follows: TGCGCCAGCAGCCAAGATTTGGGCAACCCCTATGGCTTCACCTTC.

J is TRBJ2-5 and V is TRBV11-2; perhaps TRBD2 as D (7 bases). The V gene lost 3 bases and the J gene lost 1 base, with 15 bases spanning the gap. The CDR3 totals 16 residues. The germline gives CDR1 SGHAT, CDR2 FQNNGV. CDR3 nucleotide sequence: TGTGCCAGCAGCTTGACGGGGGGCGCTTTCCAAGAGACCCAGTACTTC. Encoded protein: CASSLTGGAFQETQYF. Full variable domain (rest looked up from reference TRBV11-2 and TRBJ2-5): EAGVAQSPRYKIIEKRQSVAFWCNPISGHATLYWYQQILGQGPKLLIQFQNNGVVDDSQLPKDRFSAERLKGVDSTLKIQPAKLEDSAVYLCASSLTGGAFQETQYFGPGTRLLVL.

This clonotype occurred a few times. This rearrangement joins TRBV7-9 to TRBJ1-2; D remains unclear. V was pared by 2 bases and J by 3 bases, with 10 bases between. The CDR3 totals 14 residues. Germline CDR1 SEHNR, CDR2 FQNEAQ (reference sequence). The CDR3, as DNA: TGTGCCAGCAGCTTAAGCGGGATCCACTATGGCTACACCTTC. It translates to CASSLSGIHYGYTF.

This clonotype was counted only a few times. The chain is built from TRBV12-3 or TRBV12-4 and TRBJ2-1, with 8 positions matching TRBD2. The CDR3 is made up of 12 amino acids. Germline trimming cut 7 bases from V and 7 bases from J; bases unmatched to any gene: 3. CDR3 region: CASTPGGNEQFF. For the CDR3, the DNA is TGTGCCAGCACCCCGGGGGGGAATGAGCAGTTCTTC.

The genes are TRBV27 and TRBJ1-4; D remains ambiguous. The CDR3 runs to 17 residues. Germline V gene lookup returns CDR1 MNHEY and CDR2 SMNVEV (reference sequence). V shed 0 bases and J shed 1 base, with 12 bases lying between them. For the CDR3, the DNA is TGTGCCAGCAGTTTATCGCCCCAGGTCCTAACTAATGAAAAACTGTTTTTT. Translating it yields CASSLSPQVLTNEKLFF.

This chain uses TRBV19 with TRBJ2-5; D gene ambiguous. CDR3 length equals 14 residues. Germline CDR1 and CDR2: LNHDA and SQIVND (reference sequence). The V end was cut by 2 bases, the J end by 5 bases, with 12 bases between. The CDR3: CASSIPGLGETQYF. In nucleotides, the CDR3 is TGTGCCAGTAGTATACCCGGCCTTGGGGAGACCCAGTACTTC.

This clonotype was found a few times. The chain is built from TRBV6-7 and TRBJ1-5; D might be TRBD1 (6 bases). TRBV6-7 is reported as an ORF; its role is uncertain. The CDR3 is 23 residues long. Deletions cut 0 bases from V and 0 bases from J, with 30 bases between. CDR3 coding DNA: TGTGCCAGCAGTTACTCGACGCTCACCTCCGGGGGGGCAGGACAGCCTAGCAATCAGCCCCAGCATTTT. It encodes CASSYSTLTSGGAGQPSNQPQHF.

The chain recombines TRBV18 with TRBJ1-1; possibly TRBD1 for D (5 bases). V lost 0 bases to trimming and J lost 0 bases, with 17 bases between them. The CDR3 contains 18 residues. Germline V gene sequence: CDR1 KGHSH, CDR2 LQKENI. The CDR3 nucleotides are TGTGCCAGCTCACCACCCTCAAGTGGAGGGGCCATGAACACTGAAGCTTTCTTT. It codes for CASSPPSSGGAMNTEAFF.

V gene TRBV5-4 combines with J gene TRBJ2-7; TRBD2 matches 13 bases. Per the germline V gene, CDR1 is SGHNT and CDR2 is YYREEE (reference sequence). The CDR3 is 16 residues long. Trimming took 4 bases from V and 4 from J; bases not matched to a gene: 8. The CDR3 sequence: CASSGTSGETYYEQYF. Written as DNA, the CDR3 is TGTGCCAGCAGCGGGACTAGCGGGGAGACCTATTACGAGCAGTACTTC. Full variable domain (remainder filled in from reference TRBV5-4 and TRBJ2-7): ETGVTQSPTHLIKTRGQQVTLRCSSQSGHNTVSWYQQALGQGPQFIFQYYREEENGRGNFPPRFSGLQFPNYSSELNVNALELDDSALYLCASSGTSGETYYEQYFGPGTRLTVT.

The chain joins TRBV4-3 to TRBJ2-3; 12 positions agree with TRBD2. This CDR3 contains 24 residues. CDR1 is LGHNA and CDR2 is YSLEER in the germline V gene. The trim removed 0 bases at V and 0 bases at J, leaving 22 bases unmatched. CDR3 in DNA: TGCGCCAGCAGCCAAGATCCCCCGACCGCACTAGCGGGGGGCCGTCATTCTAGCACAGATACGCAGTATTTT. It specifies CASSQDPPTALAGGRHSSTDTQYF.

This clonotype came up a few times. The rearrangement joins TRBV20-1 to TRBJ1-5, with 12 nucleotides matching TRBD1. After removal of 6 bases from V and 0 bases from J, the junction contained 6 bases not matched to a gene. The germline CDR1 and CDR2 sequences are DFQATT and SNEGSKA (reference sequence). The CDR3 has 16 residues. In nucleotides, the CDR3 is TGCAGTGCCCGGGGACAGGGGGCATTTAGCAATCAGCCCCAGCATTTT. This sequence encodes CSARGQGAFSNQPQHF.

This clonotype was detected a few times. The chain couples TRBV7-6 to TRBJ2-2, with a weak D call TRBD2 (5 bases). The germline gives CDR1 SGHVS, CDR2 FNYEAQ. This CDR3 spans 16 amino acids. Trimming removed 1 base from V and 7 bases from J, with 16 bases in between. CDR3 in DNA: TGTGCCAGCAGCTTAGAACGCGGACTTGTGGGCGGGGAGCTGTTTTTT. It yields the protein CASSLERGLVGGELFF.

This chain uses TRBV20-1 with TRBJ1-4; 9 bases agree with TRBD1. Germline lookup yields CDR1 DFQATT and CDR2 SNEGSKA (reference sequence). The CDR3 is 13 amino acids. V trimming: 6 bases; J trimming: 6 bases; junction bases outside the gene matches: 5. The CDR3: CSAPGQGDEKLFF. Here the CDR3 DNA reads TGCAGTGCCCCGGGACAGGGAGATGAAAAACTGTTTTTT.

The J gene is TRBJ2-2, the V gene TRBV7-2, with a weak D call TRBD2 (7 bases). Germline lookup yields CDR1 SGHTA and CDR2 FQGNSA. Trimming pared 3 bases from V and 4 bases from J, leaving 18 bases between. The CDR3 is 17 residues long. CDR3 amino acids: CASSFVAGGLGTGELFF. The CDR3 DNA follows: TGTGCCAGCAGCTTTGTGGCCGGGGGGCTTGGCACCGGGGAGCTGTTTTTT.

This clonotype was counted between two and nine times. This sequence joins TRBV27 and TRBJ2-3; 10 bases fit TRBD2. This CDR3 spans 15 amino acids. Trimming cost V 2 bases and J 5 bases; bases outside gene matches: 4. Germline V gene lookup returns CDR1 MNHEY and CDR2 SMNVEV (reference sequence). Here the CDR3 DNA reads TGTGCCAGCAGTTTACGTCTAGCGGGGGAAGATACGCAGTATTTT. Translation: CASSLRLAGEDTQYF.

The rearrangement joins TRBV6-6 to TRBJ1-1; TRBD1 is a possible D gene (5 bases). The CDR3 sequence is 13 residues long. Deletions cut 6 bases from V and 4 bases from J, with 12 bases between. Germline V gene lookup returns CDR1 MNHNY and CDR2 SVGAGI (reference sequence). The chain's CDR3 is CASSHGGGTEAFF. The CDR3 nucleotides are TGTGCCAGCAGCCACGGGGGGGGCACTGAAGCTTTCTTT.

This chain connects TRBV4-3 to TRBJ2-3; TRBD2 matches at 10 bases. Germline V gives CDR1 LGHNA, CDR2 YSLEER. J was trimmed by 6 bases and V by 0 bases; bases with no gene match: 9. The CDR3 has 17 residues. CDR3 sequence (DNA): TGCGCCAGCAGCCAAGACAGGCTAGCGGGGGCCCGGGATACGCAGTATTTT. Translating gives CASSQDRLAGARDTQYF.

This chain links TRBV12-3 or TRBV12-4 with TRBJ1-5; the D is unclear. CDR3 size: 13 residues. Trimming shortened V by 3 bases and J by 6 bases, and 9 bases separated the two germline ends. This CDR3 reads CASSLGRGQPQHF. In DNA form, the CDR3 reads TGTGCCAGCAGTTTGGGTAGAGGTCAGCCCCAGCATTTT.

The chain uses TRBV7-6 and TRBJ2-1; 13 bases are shared with TRBD2. V dropped 5 bases and J dropped 6; count of bases not matched to a gene: 7. In germline, CDR1 is SGHVS, CDR2 FNYEAQ. This CDR3 has 16 residues. The CDR3 nucleotides are TGTGCCAGCAGCCCCACGACTAGCGGGGGGACCAATGAGCAGTTCTTC. As protein: CASSPTTSGGTNEQFF.

V is TRBV7-6 and J is TRBJ2-7; 8 bases line up with TRBD2. Germline V gene data show CDR1 as SGHVS and CDR2 as FNYEAQ. The CDR3 spans 17 residues. Germline trimming cut 2 bases from V and 0 bases from J; bases unmatched to any gene: 9. This CDR3 is CASSLRGVAGFSYEQYF. The CDR3 nucleotides are TGTGCCAGCAGCTTAAGGGGAGTAGCGGGGTTCTCCTACGAGCAGTACTTC.

In this sample, this clonotype turned up a few times. This CDR3 is CASSLKYSLQETQYF. The CDR3 nucleotides read TGTGCCAGCAGCTTAAAATATAGCCTCCAAGAGACCCAGTACTTC. V is TRBV11-2 and J is TRBJ2-5; no reliable D call. The germline V gene encodes CDR1 SGHAT and CDR2 FQNNGV. CDR3 length: 15 amino acids. V shed 2 bases and J shed 1 base, with 11 bases lying between them.

This clonotype has just one count. This chain connects TRBV27 to TRBJ1-1; D remains ambiguous. V was trimmed by 8 bases and J by 1 base, leaving 11 bases between them. CDR1 and CDR2 (germline): MNHEY, SMNVEV (reference sequence). The CDR3 contains 13 residues. The CDR3 DNA reads TGTGCCAGCGGGGTGTTCCGGAACACTGAAGCTTTCTTT. As protein: CASGVFRNTEAFF.

As regards this clonotype: Just one base apart from a much larger clone, this may be a read error. The chain combines TRBV5-6 with TRBJ1-5, with D possibly TRBD1 on 6 matching bases. Germline assignment: CDR1 SGHDT and CDR2 YYEEEE. Trimming left V 4 bases short and J 5 bases short, with 22 bases between. The CDR3 spans 17 residues. The CDR3: CASSPRGHTVEDQPQHF. The CDR3 DNA is TGTGCCAGCAGCCCCCGGGGACACACTGTCGAGGATCAGCCCCAGCATTTT.

This chain joins TRBV2 and TRBJ1-5; D call uncertain. The CDR3 contains 15 residues. The V and J ends lost 5 bases and 1 base respectively, with 12 bases between them. Germline CDR1 and CDR2: SNHLY and FYNNEI. CDR3 protein: CASSPDGNSNQPQHF. CDR3 coding DNA: TGTGCCAGCAGTCCCGACGGTAACAGCAATCAGCCCCAGCATTTT.

This clonotype has just a few counts. The chain is built from TRBV7-9 and TRBJ2-3, with TRBD2 matching 8 bases. Germline-derived CDR1 and CDR2 are SEHNR and FQNEAQ (reference sequence). The CDR3 covers 15 residues. The V gene end was trimmed by 5 bases and the J gene end by 6 bases; junction bases not matched to a gene: 10. CDR3 amino acids: CASSMPGTRSDTQYF. The CDR3 bases are TGTGCCAGCAGCATGCCCGGGACTAGGTCTGATACGCAGTATTTT.

This chain joins TRBV19 and TRBJ2-1; no clear D gene. This CDR3 region has 16 residues. The germline V gene has CDR1 LNHDA and CDR2 SQIVND (reference sequence). V lost 5 bases and J 4 bases, leaving 18 bases between the germline ends. The CDR3 loop is CASSSRIAGSYNEQFF. The CDR3 DNA reads as TGTGCCAGTAGTTCAAGGATCGCCGGCTCGTACAATGAGCAGTTCTTC. The variable domain in full, completed from reference TRBV19 and TRBJ2-1, reads DGGITQSPKYLFRKEGQNVTLSCEQNLNHDAMYWYRQDPGQGLRLIYYSQIVNDFQKGDIAEGYSVSREKKESFPLTVTSAQKNPTAFYLCASSSRIAGSYNEQFFGPGTRLTVL.